This record covers a single TCR beta chain. Its target is not known. Sequencing was performed with immunoSEQ multiplex PCR; in TCRdb, only in-frame clones are kept and a portion is missing. The sample has more than 850,000 clones, 70% to 80% seen once. The data stem from a study of shared clonotypes between healthy human individuals. Study results and caveats: Naive subsets usually exceeded memory subsets in estimated richness.

This CDR3 spans 14 amino acids. CDR1 and CDR2 (germline): MNHNS, SASEGT. V was trimmed by 1 base and J by 6 bases, leaving 9 bases between them. This chain joins TRBV6-1 and TRBJ2-2, with D hard to call. This sequence was found in a man younger than 35 in good health. Some clones in this sample may be carry-over from other donors' samples. The material sequenced was memory CD4+ T cells from PBMCs. Subset reported: CD45RA-negative fraction. The chain's CDR3 is CASSEVLVSGELFF. The CDR3 coding sequence is TGTGCCAGCAGTGAAGTTCTAGTCTCCGGGGAGCTGTTTTTT.